This entry is about one T cell receptor (beta chain). Antigen unknown. Combined were second doses at about 4 or about 12 weeks. The CDR3 loop spans 15 amino acids. V lost 1 base to trimming and J lost 4 bases; unmatched junction nucleotides: 5. Germline V CDR1 and CDR2: LGHDT, YNNKEL (reference sequence). This entry comes from a study of T cell responses to AZD1222 COVID-19 vaccine. Findings and limits, study-wide: Reportedly, nearly half of unique spike TCRs recognized epitopes outside B.1.351/B.1.1.7 mutations. Researchers report vaccine-associated CD4 TCRs spanning spike, with dominance at 160-218 and 743-854. Most donors were white British and more were female, and clonal diversity was possibly underestimated.

Some clones are missing from TCRdb's copy, which holds only in-frame ones; the method was immunoSEQ multiplex PCR. The sample yields around 160,000 clones, about 91% seen once. The clonotype comes from an adult who received the AZD1222 COVID-19 vaccine. The sequences come from peripheral blood, collected 28 days after the second AZD1222 dose. The J gene is TRBJ2-3, the V gene TRBV3-1 (or the pseudogene TRBV3-2); 7 bases fit TRBD2. CDR3 protein: CASSQGSGGPDTQYF. DNA of the CDR3: TGTGCCAGCAGCCAAGGCTCGGGAGGCCCAGATACGCAGTATTTT.